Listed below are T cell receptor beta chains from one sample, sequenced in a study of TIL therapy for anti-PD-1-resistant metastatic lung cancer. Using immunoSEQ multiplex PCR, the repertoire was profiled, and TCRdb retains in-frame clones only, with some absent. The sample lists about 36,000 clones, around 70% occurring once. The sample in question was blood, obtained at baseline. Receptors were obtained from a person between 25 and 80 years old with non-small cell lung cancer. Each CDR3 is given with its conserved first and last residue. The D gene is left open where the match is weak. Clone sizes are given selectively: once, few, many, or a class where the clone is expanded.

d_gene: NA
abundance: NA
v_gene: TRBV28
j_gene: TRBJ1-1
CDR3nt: TGTGCCAGCAGTTCCCCCACTGAAGCTTTCTTT
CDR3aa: CASSSPTEAFF

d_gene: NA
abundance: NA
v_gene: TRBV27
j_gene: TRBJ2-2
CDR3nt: TGTGCCAGCAGTTTCAGGGTCCCCGGGGAGCTGTTTTTT
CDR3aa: CASSFRVPGELFF

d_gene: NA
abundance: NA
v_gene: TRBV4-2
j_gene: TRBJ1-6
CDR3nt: TGTGCCAGCAGCCAAGGGAGGGTTTCACCCCTCCACTTT
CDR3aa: CASSQGRVSPLHF

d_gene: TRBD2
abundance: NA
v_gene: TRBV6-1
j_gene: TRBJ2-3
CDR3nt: TGTGCCAGCAGTGTTCTAGCGGGGGCTACAGATACGCAGTATTTT
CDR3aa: CASSVLAGATDTQYF

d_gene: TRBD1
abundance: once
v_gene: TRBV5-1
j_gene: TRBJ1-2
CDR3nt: TGCGCCAGCAGCACCGGGACAGGGGGCTTTGGTGACTATGGCTACACCTTC
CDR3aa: CASSTGTGGFGDYGYTF

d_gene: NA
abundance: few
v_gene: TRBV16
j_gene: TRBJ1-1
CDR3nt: TGTGCCAGCACTCTATCAGGGCCTGAAGCTTTCTTT
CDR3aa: CASTLSGPEAFF

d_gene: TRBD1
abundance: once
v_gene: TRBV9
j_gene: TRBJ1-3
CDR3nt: TGTGCCAGCAGCTTGACTTGGACAGGGCCGGGAAACACCATATATTTT
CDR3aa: CASSLTWTGPGNTIYF

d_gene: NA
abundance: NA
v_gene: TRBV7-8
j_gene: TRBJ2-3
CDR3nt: TGTGCCAGCAGCTTAGAGGCAGGCGCCCAACAGTATTTT
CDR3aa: CASSLEAGAQQYF

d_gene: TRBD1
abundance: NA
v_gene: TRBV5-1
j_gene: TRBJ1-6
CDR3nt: TGCGCCAGCAGCTCGGACAGGGCGAATAATTCACCCCTCCACTTT
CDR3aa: CASSSDRANNSPLHF

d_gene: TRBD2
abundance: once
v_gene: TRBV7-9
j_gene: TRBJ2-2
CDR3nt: TGTGCCAGCAGCCCGGGGACTATACCCACCGGGGAGCTGTTTTTT
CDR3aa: CASSPGTIPTGELFF

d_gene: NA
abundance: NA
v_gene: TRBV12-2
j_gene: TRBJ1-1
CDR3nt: TGTGCAAGTCGCAAGCATTACAGGGGTTTAGCTGAAGCTTTCTTT
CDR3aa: CASRKHYRGLAEAFF

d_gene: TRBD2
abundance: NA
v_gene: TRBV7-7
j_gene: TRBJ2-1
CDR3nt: TGTGCTAGCAGCGAACTAGCGGGGACTTCCTACAATGAGCAGTTCTTC
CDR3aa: CASSELAGTSYNEQFF

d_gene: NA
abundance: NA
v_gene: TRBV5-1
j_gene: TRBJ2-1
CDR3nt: TGCGCCAGCAGCCCCGGCTCCTACAATGAGCAGTTCTTC
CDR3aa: CASSPGSYNEQFF

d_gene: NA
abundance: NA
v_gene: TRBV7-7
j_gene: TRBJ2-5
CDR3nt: TGTGCTAACTCGTTGGAGACCCAGTACTTC
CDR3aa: CANSLETQYF

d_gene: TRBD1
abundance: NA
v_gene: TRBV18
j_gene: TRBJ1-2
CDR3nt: TGTGCCAGTGCCGGGACAGGGGCTTCCCCCACCTTC
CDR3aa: CASAGTGASPTF

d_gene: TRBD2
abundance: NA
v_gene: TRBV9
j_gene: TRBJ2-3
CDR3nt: TGTGCCAGCAGCCCAGTGGGGGGGACAGATACGCAGTATTTT
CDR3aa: CASSPVGGTDTQYF

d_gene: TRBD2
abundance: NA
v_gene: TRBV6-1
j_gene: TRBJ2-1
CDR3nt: TGTGCCAGCAGTGAAATATCGGGGGGGATCTGGAATGAGCAGTTCTTC
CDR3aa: CASSEISGGIWNEQFF

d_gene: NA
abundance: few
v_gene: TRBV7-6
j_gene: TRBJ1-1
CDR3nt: TGTGCCAGCAGCCGCTCGGGCACTGAAGCTTTCTTT
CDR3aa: CASSRSGTEAFF

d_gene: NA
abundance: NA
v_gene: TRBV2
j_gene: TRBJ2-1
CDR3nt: TGTGCCAGCAGTGTTGAGAGAGACAATGAGCAGTTCTTC
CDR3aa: CASSVERDNEQFF

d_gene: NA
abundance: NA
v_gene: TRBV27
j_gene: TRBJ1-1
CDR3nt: TGTGCCAGCAGTTACAGACGGACGAACACTGAAGCTTTCTTT
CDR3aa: CASSYRRTNTEAFF

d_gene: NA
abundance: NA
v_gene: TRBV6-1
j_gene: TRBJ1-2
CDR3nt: TGTGCCAGCAGTGAAGAGGGCGGCTACACCTTC
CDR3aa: CASSEEGGYTF

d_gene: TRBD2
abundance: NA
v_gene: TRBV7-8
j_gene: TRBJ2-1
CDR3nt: TGTGCCAGCAGCTTAACTAGCGGGATTTTCGATGAGCAGTTCTTC
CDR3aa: CASSLTSGIFDEQFF

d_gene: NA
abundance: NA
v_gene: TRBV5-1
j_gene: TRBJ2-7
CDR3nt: TGCGCCAGCAGCTTGGAAGGCCTCGGGGCCTACGAGCAGTACTTC
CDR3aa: CASSLEGLGAYEQYF

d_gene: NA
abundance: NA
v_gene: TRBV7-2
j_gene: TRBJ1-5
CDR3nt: TGTGCCAGCAGCTTACGAGGCAATCAGCCCCAGCATTTT
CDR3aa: CASSLRGNQPQHF

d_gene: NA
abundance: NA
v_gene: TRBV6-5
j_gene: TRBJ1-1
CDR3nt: TGTGCCAGCAGTCCGGGGATGAACACTGAAGCTTTCTTT
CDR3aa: CASSPGMNTEAFF

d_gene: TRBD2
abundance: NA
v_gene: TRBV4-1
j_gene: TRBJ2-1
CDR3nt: TGCGCCAGCAGCCTCACCGTCCTAGCGGGGTACAATGAGCAGTTCTTC
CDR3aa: CASSLTVLAGYNEQFF

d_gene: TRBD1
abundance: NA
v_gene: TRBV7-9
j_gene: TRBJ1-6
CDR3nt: TGTGCCAGCAGCTTTGGGACAGCCAATTCACCCCTCCACTTT
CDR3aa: CASSFGTANSPLHF

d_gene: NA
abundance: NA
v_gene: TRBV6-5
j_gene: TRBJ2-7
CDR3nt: TGTGCCAGCAGTTACTCGAGAGGGGAGGCTGACGAGCAGTACTTC
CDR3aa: CASSYSRGEADEQYF

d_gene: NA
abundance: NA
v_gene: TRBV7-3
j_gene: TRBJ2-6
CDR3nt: TGTGCCAGCAGCTTAACCGGGGCCGCTGGGGCCAACGTCCTGACTTTC
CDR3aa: CASSLTGAAGANVLTF

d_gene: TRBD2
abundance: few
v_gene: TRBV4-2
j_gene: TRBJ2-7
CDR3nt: TGTGCCAGCAGCCAAGGGACTAGCGGCTACGAGCAGTACTTC
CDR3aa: CASSQGTSGYEQYF

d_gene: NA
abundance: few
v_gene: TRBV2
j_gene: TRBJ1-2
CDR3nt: TGTGCCAGCAGTGCTGGGGGAGGGTTATACTATGGCTACACCTTC
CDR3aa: CASSAGGGLYYGYTF

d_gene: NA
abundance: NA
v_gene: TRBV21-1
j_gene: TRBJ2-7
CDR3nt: TGTGCCAGCAGCAAAAACGGGGGGGCTAGCGCCGCCTACGAGCAGTACTTC
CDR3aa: CASSKNGGASAAYEQYF

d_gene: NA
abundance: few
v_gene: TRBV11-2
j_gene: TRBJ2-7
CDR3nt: TGTGCCAGCAGCTTAGCTTACTCCCTGACAGAGCAGTACTTC
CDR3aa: CASSLAYSLTEQYF

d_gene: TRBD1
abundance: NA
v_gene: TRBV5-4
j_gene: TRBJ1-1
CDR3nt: TGTGCCAGCAGCCGCGGACAGGGCAGGAACACTGAAGCTTTCTTT
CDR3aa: CASSRGQGRNTEAFF

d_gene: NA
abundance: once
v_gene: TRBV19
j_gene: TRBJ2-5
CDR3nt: TGTGCCAGTAGGCCGCTTTTTGGCGGGGGCTCACAAGAGACCCAGTACTTC
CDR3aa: CASRPLFGGGSQETQYF

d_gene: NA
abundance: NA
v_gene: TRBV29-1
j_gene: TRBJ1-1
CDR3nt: TGCAGCGTTGAACGGTCGAACACTGAAGCTTTCTTT
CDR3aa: CSVERSNTEAFF

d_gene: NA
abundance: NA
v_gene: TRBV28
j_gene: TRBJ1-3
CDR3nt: TGTGCCAGCAGTTTCCGGGGCTCTGGAAACACCATATATTTT
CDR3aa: CASSFRGSGNTIYF

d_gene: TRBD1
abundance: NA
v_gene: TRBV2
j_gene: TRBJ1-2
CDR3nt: TGTGCCAGCAGTGCAGGGGGCGCGGGCTATGGCTACACCTTC
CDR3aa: CASSAGGAGYGYTF